This entry features one TCR beta chain sequence. Antigen specificity is unknown. Time point described: late sampling 161 to 241 days after vaccination in a few convalescent patients. The treatment was: roughly nine-day PBMC culture with coronavirus spike peptide pools or control peptides (ViraFEST assay). Fresh medium (containing IL-2) replaced half the medium on days 3 and 7. The data derive from a study of vaccination and CD4 T cells after COVID-19. Overall study findings and caveats: There were relatively few convalescent patients studied, and there were no early post-infection timepoints.

Scientists ran DNA taken from cultured CD4+ T cells through the Oncomine TCR Beta short-read assay for sequencing. Each CDR3 protein is one row after TCRdb ran MiXCR on the PCR reads. This sample yields approximately 21,000 distinct CDR3 sequences, of which approximately 41% are seen a single time; 4% to 5% belongs to the top ten. The CDR3 length is 15 residues. Germline CDR1 and CDR2: WNHNN and SYGVQD (reference sequence). V dropped 3 bases and J dropped 3; count of bases not matched to a gene: 5. The specimen comprised CD4+ T cells from blood, cultured in vitro, sampled about 7 months after SARS-CoV-2 vaccination. The chain couples TRBV10-1 to TRBJ2-5, with 9 positions matching TRBD1. The TCR sequence derives from a human donor who had recovered from COVID-19. The CDR3 spells CASSDYGQGKETQYF. The CDR3 coding sequence is TGCGCCAGCAGTGATTACGGACAGGGGAAAGAGACCCAGTACTTC.